The 22 T cell receptor beta chains below come from one sample, sequenced in a study. A single record per CDR3 protein comes from TCRdb applying MiXCR to the 5' RACE reads. The data show tens of thousands of distinct CDR3 sequences, with just under 30% seen just once and around 4% held by the top ten. Input material: memory CD4+ T cells sorted from a lymph node. Subset here: memory CD4+ T cells, CD4+CD45RO+CD25-. Source of these receptors: a female donor with breast cancer.

In this sample, this clonotype turned up a few times. V and J are TRBV4-2 and TRBJ2-1; 10 nucleotides line up with TRBD2. Germline V lookup: CDR1 LGHNA, CDR2 YNFKEQ. Germline trimming cut 0 bases from V and 7 bases from J; bases unmatched to any gene: 6. This CDR3 spans 16 amino acids. As DNA, the CDR3 is TGTGCCAGCAGCCAAGATGCTAGCGGGAGATCGAATGAGCAGTTCTTC. Amino acids: CASSQDASGRSNEQFF.

CDR3 DNA: TGCGCCAGCAGCTCCCGGGACGGGGGGCTGGATACGCAGTATTTT. This gives the protein CASSSRDGGLDTQYF. The V and J genes are TRBV5-1 and TRBJ2-3, with D perhaps matching TRBD2 (7 bases). Germline CDR1 SGHRS, CDR2 YFSETQ. CDR3 length: 15 residues. V shed 3 bases and J shed 6 bases, with 17 bases lying between them.

The chain carries TRBV6-2 or TRBV6-3 and TRBJ1-5; TRBD1 aligns across 8 bases. Germline V gene lookup returns CDR1 MNHEY and CDR2 SVGEGT. The junction had 5 bases not matched to a gene; V was cut back by 10 bases and J by 3 bases. The CDR3 sequence is 13 residues long. DNA of the CDR3: TGTGCCACAAAGGACAGGGACAATCAGCCCCAGCATTTT. Encoded protein: CATKDRDNQPQHF.

This chain connects TRBV6-2 or TRBV6-3 to TRBJ1-2; 7 bases line up with TRBD1. Germline-derived CDR1 and CDR2 are MNHEY and SVGEGT. The V and J ends lost 6 bases and 4 bases, in that order; junction bases with no gene match: 8. The CDR3 consists of 14 residues. The CDR3 bases are TGTGCCAGCAGCAGACAGGGAAGAAGCTATGGCTACACCTTC. Amino acids: CASSRQGRSYGYTF.

The table lists this clonotype with a few counts. The CDR3 DNA reads TGTGCCAGCAGCTACGAGGACGGGGGGGACTACGAGCAGTACTTC. Its translation is CASSYEDGGDYEQYF. The V call is TRBV11-2, the J call TRBJ2-7; 8 nucleotides align to TRBD2. Per germline, CDR1 SGHAT and CDR2 FQNNGV. With 4 bases clipped from V and 3 bases from J, the junction kept 8 bases outside the gene matches. This CDR3 has 15 residues. The entire variable domain, with the rest obtained from reference TRBV11-2 and TRBJ2-7, is as follows: EAGVAQSPRYKIIEKRQSVAFWCNPISGHATLYWYQQILGQGPKLLIQFQNNGVVDDSQLPKDRFSAERLKGVDSTLKIQPAKLEDSAVYLCASSYEDGGDYEQYFGPGTRLTVT.

This sequence joins TRBV4-2 and TRBJ2-7; possibly TRBD2 for D (5 bases). This CDR3 is 14 amino acids long. Germline V gene sequence: CDR1 LGHNA, CDR2 YNFKEQ. Trimming removed 0 bases from V and 2 bases from J, with 8 bases in between. The CDR3 here is CASSQDRGPYEQYF. The CDR3, as DNA: TGTGCCAGCAGCCAAGATCGGGGTCCCTACGAGCAGTACTTC.

This clonotype was counted a few times. The chain couples TRBV13 to TRBJ1-2; D is perhaps TRBD1 (5 bases). Germline assignment: CDR1 PRHDT and CDR2 FYEKMQ (reference sequence). The V gene lost 2 bases and the J gene lost 5 bases, with 15 bases spanning the gap. The CDR3 consists of 15 residues. CDR3 nucleotide sequence: TGTGCCAGCAGCTTATCAGGGAGATCCTCGTATGGCTACACCTTC. As protein: CASSLSGRSSYGYTF.

V usage is TRBV6-5 and J usage is TRBJ2-5; possibly TRBD1 or TRBD2 for D (8 bases each). Trimming shortened V by 11 bases and J by 5 bases, and 21 bases separated the two germline ends. The CDR3 covers 14 residues. Germline CDR1 is MNHEY and CDR2 is SVGAGI. DNA of the CDR3: TGTGCCTGCACTGACAGGGGCGGGGGGGAGACCCAGTACTTC. Amino acid sequence: CACTDRGGGETQYF.

The rearrangement uses TRBV9 and TRBJ2-1; possible D gene TRBD2, 6 bases. The ends were cut back, 0 bases at V and 6 bases at J, with 10 bases in the middle. The CDR3 loop spans 14 amino acids. The germline CDR1 and CDR2 sequences are SGDLS and YYNGEE. CDR3 bases: TGTGCCAGCAGCGTAGTTTCCGGGAGCAATGAGCAGTTCTTC. Protein: CASSVVSGSNEQFF.

The chain combines TRBV5-5 with TRBJ1-1; D gene uncertain. There are 14 residues in the CDR3. Trimming pared 2 bases from V and 0 bases from J, leaving 8 bases between. CDR1 and CDR2 (germline): SGHKS, YYEKEE (reference sequence). CDR3 nucleotides: TGTGCCAGCAGCTTCCGGGATTTGAACACTGAAGCTTTCTTT. This gives the protein CASSFRDLNTEAFF. The variable domain in full, completed from reference TRBV5-5 and TRBJ1-1, reads DAGVTQSPTHLIKTRGQQVTLRCSPISGHKSVSWYQQVLGQGPQFIFQYYEKEERGRGNFPDRFSARQFPNYSSELNVNALLLGDSALYLCASSFRDLNTEAFFGQGTRLTVV.

The chain links TRBV12-3 or TRBV12-4 to TRBJ2-3, with 12 bases that match TRBD2. V lost 6 bases, J lost 0 bases, and 4 bases stayed unmatched. CDR3 length: 16 residues. The CDR3 nucleotides are TGTGCCAGCAGACTAGGGACTAGCGGGAGCACAGATACGCAGTATTTT. Its protein product is CASRLGTSGSTDTQYF.

The chain joins TRBV12-5 to TRBJ2-3, with D possibly being TRBD2 (7 bases). Germline CDR1 LGHNT, CDR2 FRNRAP. The CDR3 is 18 amino acids. Trimming left V 0 bases short and J 1 base short, with 17 bases between. The CDR3 is CASGLVQSRGACTDTQYF. In DNA form, the CDR3 reads TGTGCTAGTGGTTTGGTACAATCTCGGGGGGCCTGCACAGATACGCAGTATTTT.

The chain has TRBV5-1 and TRBJ2-1; D is undetermined. The length of the CDR3 is 12 residues. Trimming pared 3 bases from V and 7 bases from J, leaving 8 bases between. Germline V lookup: CDR1 SGHRS, CDR2 YFSETQ. In DNA form, the CDR3 reads TGCGCCAGCAGCTCTCTAGAAAATGAGCAGTTCTTC. Translation gives CASSSLENEQFF.

The chain links TRBV12-3 or TRBV12-4 to TRBJ2-1; tentatively, D is TRBD1 or TRBD2 (6 bases each). The CDR3 extends over 14 amino acids. The V end lost 3 bases, the J end lost 9 bases, and 15 bases lay between the germline ends. Here the CDR3 reads CASSFEGGSGEQFF. The CDR3 bases are TGTGCCAGCAGTTTCGAAGGGGGGTCTGGTGAGCAGTTCTTC.

This chain links TRBV6-5 with TRBJ2-7; D possibly corresponds to TRBD1 (6 bases). V gave up 0 bases and J gave up 4 bases, with 10 bases separating them. The CDR3 extends over 14 amino acids. Germline loops: CDR1 MNHEY, CDR2 SVGAGI. CDR3 in amino acids: CASSYSDSSYEQYF. CDR3 coding DNA: TGTGCCAGCAGTTACTCGGACAGTTCTTACGAGCAGTACTTC.

The rearrangement links TRBV20-1 to TRBJ2-2; D is ambiguous. The V gene lost 4 bases and the J gene lost 1 base, with 7 bases spanning the gap. CDR3 length equals 13 residues. Germline CDR1 and CDR2: DFQATT and SNEGSKA (reference sequence). The DNA of the CDR3 is TGCAGTGCTAACCGACAGAACACCGGGGAGCTGTTTTTT. As protein: CSANRQNTGELFF.

Details on this clonotype: Likely a read error: the CDR3 ends without its conserved phenylalanine or tryptophan. This rearrangement joins TRBV20-1 to TRBJ2-1; 13 bases fit TRBD2. CDR3 length equals 13 residues. The germline CDR1 and CDR2 sequences are DFQATT and SNEGSKA (reference sequence). Trimming removed 5 bases from V and 13 bases from J; junction bases left unmatched: 8. CDR3 DNA sequence: TGCAGTGCTGTAGGACTAGCGGGGGACCACCAGTTCTCC. Translating it yields CSAVGLAGDHQFS.

This clonotype has just a few counts. The chain combines TRBV7-2 with TRBJ2-1; D may be TRBD2 (6 bases). The V end lost 0 bases, the J end lost 6 bases, and 6 bases lay between the germline ends. This CDR3 contains 13 residues. In germline, CDR1 is SGHTA, CDR2 FQGNSA. The CDR3 loop reads CASSLALANEQFF. CDR3 nucleotides: TGTGCCAGCAGCTTAGCACTAGCCAATGAGCAGTTCTTC.

This clonotype was seen more than once but under ten times. The chain employs TRBV7-9 and TRBJ2-1; TRBD1 matches at 7 bases. This CDR3 is built from 19 residues. V was pared by 2 bases and J by 3 bases, with 16 bases of the junction left unmatched. CDR1 SEHNR and CDR2 FQNEAQ come from the germline V gene (reference sequence). The CDR3 loop reads CASSLLSDPTGLGYNEQFF. As DNA, the CDR3 is TGTGCCAGCAGCTTACTTAGCGACCCGACAGGGCTTGGCTACAATGAGCAGTTCTTC.

V usage is TRBV20-1 and J usage is TRBJ2-1, with TRBD2 matching over 11 bases. This CDR3 has 16 residues. V lost 0 bases to trimming and J lost 12 bases; unmatched junction nucleotides: 13. Germline V lookup: CDR1 DFQATT, CDR2 SNEGSKA (reference sequence). CDR3 DNA sequence: TGCAGTGCTAGAGATCCGACTAGCGGGACGTCCTTGGGGCAGTTCTTC. Amino acid sequence: CSARDPTSGTSLGQFF.

This clonotype was observed a handful of times. This CDR3 is CASSQDAGASTDTQYF. The CDR3, as DNA: TGTGCCAGCAGCCAAGATGCGGGGGCCAGCACAGATACGCAGTATTTT. This chain links TRBV14 with TRBJ2-3; D might be TRBD2 (7 bases). V gave up 0 bases and J gave up 0 bases, with 10 bases separating them. This CDR3 has 16 amino acids. Germline V gives CDR1 SGHDN, CDR2 FVKESK. Based on the CDR3 plus reference TRBV14 and TRBJ2-3, the full variable domain is EAGVTQFPSHSVIEKGQTVTLRCDPISGHDNLYWYRRVMGKEIKFLLHFVKESKQDESGMPNNRFLAERTGGTYSTLKVQPAELEDSGVYFCASSQDAGASTDTQYFGPGTRLTVL.

The V and J genes are TRBV7-8 and TRBJ2-7; 12 nucleotides agree with TRBD1. Germline assignment: CDR1 SGHVS and CDR2 FQNEAQ. Trimming took 2 bases from V and 6 from J; bases not matched to a gene: 5. This CDR3 is 15 amino acids long. The CDR3 DNA reads TGTGCCAGCAGCTTAACGGGACAGGGGGCTTCCGAGCAGTACTTC. Translation gives CASSLTGQGASEQYF. Full variable domain (missing parts from reference TRBV7-8 and TRBJ2-7): GAGVSQSPRYKVAKRGQDVALRCDPISGHVSLFWYQQALGQGPEFLTYFQNEAQLDKSGLPSDRFFAERPEGSVSTLKIQRTQQEDSAVYLCASSLTGQGASEQYFGPGTRLTVT.